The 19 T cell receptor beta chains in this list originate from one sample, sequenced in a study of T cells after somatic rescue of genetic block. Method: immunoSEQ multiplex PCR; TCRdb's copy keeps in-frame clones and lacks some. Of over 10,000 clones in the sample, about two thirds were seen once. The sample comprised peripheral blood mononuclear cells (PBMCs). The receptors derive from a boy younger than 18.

The DNA of the CDR3 is TGTGCCAGCACCAACAGGGGGGGCACAGATACGCAGTATTTT. Translated, it gives CASTNRGGTDTQYF. The chain uses TRBV6-5 and TRBJ2-3; 8 bases are a match to TRBD1. With V trimmed by 7 bases and J by 1 base, 4 bases remained unmatched. CDR1 is MNHEY, CDR2 SVGAGI, per germline. This CDR3 is built from 14 residues.

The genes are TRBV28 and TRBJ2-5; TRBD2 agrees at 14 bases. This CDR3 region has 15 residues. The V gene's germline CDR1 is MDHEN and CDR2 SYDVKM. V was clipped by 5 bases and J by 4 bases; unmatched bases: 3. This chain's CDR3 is CASSPGLAGGETQYF. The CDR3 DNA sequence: TGTGCCAGCAGTCCAGGACTAGCGGGGGGAGAGACCCAGTACTTC.

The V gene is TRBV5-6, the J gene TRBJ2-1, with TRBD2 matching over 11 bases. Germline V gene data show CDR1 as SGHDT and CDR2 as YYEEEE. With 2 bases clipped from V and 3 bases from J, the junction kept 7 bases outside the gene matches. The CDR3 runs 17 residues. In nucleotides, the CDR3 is TGTGCCAGCAGCTTTTGGAGGGGGACTAGCGGCTACAATGAGCAGTTCTTC. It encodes CASSFWRGTSGYNEQFF. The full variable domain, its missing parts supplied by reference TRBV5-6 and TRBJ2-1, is DAGVTQSPTHLIKTRGQQVTLRCSPKSGHDTVSWYQQALGQGPQFIFQYYEEEERQRGNFPDRFSGHQFPNYSSELNVNALLLGDSALYLCASSFWRGTSGYNEQFFGPGTRLTVL.

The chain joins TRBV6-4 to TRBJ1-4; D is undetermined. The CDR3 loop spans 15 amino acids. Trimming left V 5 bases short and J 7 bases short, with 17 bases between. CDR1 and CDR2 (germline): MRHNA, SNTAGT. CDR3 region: CASSPSGGLGEKLFF. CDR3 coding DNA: TGTGCCAGCAGTCCCTCAGGCGGGCTGGGTGAAAAACTGTTTTTT.

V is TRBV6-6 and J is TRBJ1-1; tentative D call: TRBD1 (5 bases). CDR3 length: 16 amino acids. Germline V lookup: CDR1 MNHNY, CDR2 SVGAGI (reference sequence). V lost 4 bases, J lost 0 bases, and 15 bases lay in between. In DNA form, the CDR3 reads TGTGCCAGCAGTTCGCCCCGGGGGTCCATGAACACTGAAGCTTTCTTT. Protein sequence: CASSSPRGSMNTEAFF.

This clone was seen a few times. The CDR3 reads CAYSLAFNQPQHF. In nucleotides, the CDR3 is TGTGCCTATTCGCTAGCCTTCAATCAGCCCCAGCATTTT. This sequence joins TRBV30 and TRBJ1-5; D is unresolved. The CDR3 extends over 13 amino acids. CDR1 is GTSNPN, CDR2 SVGIG, per germline (reference sequence). V gave up 7 bases and J gave up 3 bases, with 13 bases separating them.

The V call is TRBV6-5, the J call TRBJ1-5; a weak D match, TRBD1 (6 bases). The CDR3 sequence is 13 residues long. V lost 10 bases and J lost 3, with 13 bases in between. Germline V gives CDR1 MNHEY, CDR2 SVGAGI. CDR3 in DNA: TGTGCCACCAACAGGGCCCCCAATCAGCCCCAGCATTTT. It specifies CATNRAPNQPQHF.

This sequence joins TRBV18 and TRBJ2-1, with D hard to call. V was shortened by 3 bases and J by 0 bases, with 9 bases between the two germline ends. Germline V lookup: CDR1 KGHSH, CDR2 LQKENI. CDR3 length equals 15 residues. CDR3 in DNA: TGTGCCAGCTCACCTAGACTGGCCTCCTACAATGAGCAGTTCTTC. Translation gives CASSPRLASYNEQFF.

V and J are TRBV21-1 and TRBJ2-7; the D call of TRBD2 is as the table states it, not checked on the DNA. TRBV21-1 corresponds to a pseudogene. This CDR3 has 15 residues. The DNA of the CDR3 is TGTGCCAGCAGCAAAGAGGGGGACTACTCCTACGAGCAGTACTTC. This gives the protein CASSKEGDYSYEQYF.

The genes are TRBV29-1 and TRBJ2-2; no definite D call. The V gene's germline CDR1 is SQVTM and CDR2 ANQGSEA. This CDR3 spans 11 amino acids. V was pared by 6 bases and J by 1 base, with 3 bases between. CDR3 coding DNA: TGCAGCGTCGTGAACACCGGGGAGCTGTTTTTT. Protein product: CSVVNTGELFF.

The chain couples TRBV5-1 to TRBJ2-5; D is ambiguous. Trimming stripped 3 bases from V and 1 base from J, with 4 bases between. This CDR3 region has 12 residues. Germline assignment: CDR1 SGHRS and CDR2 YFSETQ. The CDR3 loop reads CASSWSQETQYF. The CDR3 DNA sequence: TGCGCCAGCAGCTGGAGCCAAGAGACCCAGTACTTC.

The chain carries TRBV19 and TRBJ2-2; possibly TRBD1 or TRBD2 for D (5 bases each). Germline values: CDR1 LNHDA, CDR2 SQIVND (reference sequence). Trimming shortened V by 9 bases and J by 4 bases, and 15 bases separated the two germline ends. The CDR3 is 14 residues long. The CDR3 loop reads CASRWTGGTGELFF. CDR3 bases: TGTGCCAGCCGTTGGACTGGGGGCACCGGGGAGCTGTTTTTT.

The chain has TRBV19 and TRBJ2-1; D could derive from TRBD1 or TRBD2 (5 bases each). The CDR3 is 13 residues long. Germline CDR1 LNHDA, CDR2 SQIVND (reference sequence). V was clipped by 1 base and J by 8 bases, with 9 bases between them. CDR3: CASSIVGTHEQFF. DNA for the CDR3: TGTGCCAGTAGTATAGTAGGGACGCATGAGCAGTTCTTC.

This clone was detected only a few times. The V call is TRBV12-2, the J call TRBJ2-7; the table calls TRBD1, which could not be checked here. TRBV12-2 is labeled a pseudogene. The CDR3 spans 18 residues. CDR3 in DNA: TGTGCAAGTCGCTTAGCCTCACAGGGGGCCCTCAAGCTCTACGAGCAGTACTTC. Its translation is CASRLASQGALKLYEQYF.

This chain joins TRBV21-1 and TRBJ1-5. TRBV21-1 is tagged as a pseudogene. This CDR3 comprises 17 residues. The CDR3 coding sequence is TGTGCCAGCAGCAAAGCGGCGGCCTCGAGAGGCAATCAGCCCCAGCATTTT. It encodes CASSKAAASRGNQPQHF.

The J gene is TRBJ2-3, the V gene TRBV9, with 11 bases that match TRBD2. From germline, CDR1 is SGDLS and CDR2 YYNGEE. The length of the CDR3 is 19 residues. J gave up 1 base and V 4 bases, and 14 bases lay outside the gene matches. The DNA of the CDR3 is TGTGCCAGCAGCCCCCTAGCGGGGGGAAACCCCTTTGGCACAGATACGCAGTATTTT. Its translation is CASSPLAGGNPFGTDTQYF.

The CDR3 DNA reads as TGTGCCAGCAGTTTCTGGCAGGGGTTCTCCTACGAGCAGTACTTC. Protein sequence: CASSFWQGFSYEQYF. V usage is TRBV28 and J usage is TRBJ2-7; tentatively, D is TRBD1 (6 bases). CDR1 is MDHEN, CDR2 SYDVKM, per germline. Trimming shortened V by 3 bases and J by 0 bases, and 12 bases separated the two germline ends. The CDR3 sequence is 15 residues long.

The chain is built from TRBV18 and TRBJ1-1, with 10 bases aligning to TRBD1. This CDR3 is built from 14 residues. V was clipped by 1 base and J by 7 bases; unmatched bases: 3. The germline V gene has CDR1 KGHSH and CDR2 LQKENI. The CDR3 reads CASSPQGQGNEAFF. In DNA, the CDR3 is TGTGCCAGCTCACCACAGGGACAGGGGAATGAAGCTTTCTTT.

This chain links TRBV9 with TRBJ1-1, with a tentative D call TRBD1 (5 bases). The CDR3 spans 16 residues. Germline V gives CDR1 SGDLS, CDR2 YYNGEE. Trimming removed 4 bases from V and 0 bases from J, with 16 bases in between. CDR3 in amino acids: CASSQHDQGMNTEAFF. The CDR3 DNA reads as TGTGCCAGCAGCCAACACGACCAGGGCATGAACACTGAAGCTTTCTTT.